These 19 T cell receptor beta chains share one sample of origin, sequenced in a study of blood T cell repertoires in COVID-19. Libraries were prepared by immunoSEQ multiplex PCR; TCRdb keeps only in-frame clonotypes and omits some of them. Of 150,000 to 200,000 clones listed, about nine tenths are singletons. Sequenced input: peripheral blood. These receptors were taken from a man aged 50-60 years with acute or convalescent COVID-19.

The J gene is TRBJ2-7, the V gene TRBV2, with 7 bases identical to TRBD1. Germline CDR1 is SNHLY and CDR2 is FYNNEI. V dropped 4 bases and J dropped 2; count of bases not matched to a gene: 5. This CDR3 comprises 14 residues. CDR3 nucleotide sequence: TGTGCCAGCAGTGGGGGGACAGCCCCCTACGAGCAGTACGTC. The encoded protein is CASSGGTAPYEQYV.

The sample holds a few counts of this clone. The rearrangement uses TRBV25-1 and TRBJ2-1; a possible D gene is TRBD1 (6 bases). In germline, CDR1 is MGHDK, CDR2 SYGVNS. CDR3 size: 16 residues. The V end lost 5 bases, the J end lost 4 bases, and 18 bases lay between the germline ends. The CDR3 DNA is TGTGCCAGCAGTCTAACAGGGTACAGAGTTTACAATGAGCAGTTCTTC. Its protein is CASSLTGYRVYNEQFF.

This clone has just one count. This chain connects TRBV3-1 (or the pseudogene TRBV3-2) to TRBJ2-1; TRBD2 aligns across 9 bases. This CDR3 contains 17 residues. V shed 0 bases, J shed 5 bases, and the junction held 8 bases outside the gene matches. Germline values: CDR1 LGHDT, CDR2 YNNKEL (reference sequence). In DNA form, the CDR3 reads TGTGCCAGCAGCCAAGATTCCAGCGGGAGGCCAGACAATGAGCAGTTCTTC. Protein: CASSQDSSGRPDNEQFF.

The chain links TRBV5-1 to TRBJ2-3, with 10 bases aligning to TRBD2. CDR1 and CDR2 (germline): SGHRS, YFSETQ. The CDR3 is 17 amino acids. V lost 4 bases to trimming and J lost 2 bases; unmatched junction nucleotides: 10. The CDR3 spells CASSHTSGVYPTDTQYF. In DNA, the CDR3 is TGCGCCAGCAGCCACACTAGCGGGGTCTACCCCACAGATACGCAGTATTTT.

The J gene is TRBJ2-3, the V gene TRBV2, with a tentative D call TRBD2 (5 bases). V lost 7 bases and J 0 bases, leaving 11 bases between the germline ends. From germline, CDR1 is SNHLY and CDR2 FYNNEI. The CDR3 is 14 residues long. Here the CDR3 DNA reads TGTGCCAGCAAGCGGACCTCTAGCACAGATACGCAGTATTTT. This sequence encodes CASKRTSSTDTQYF.

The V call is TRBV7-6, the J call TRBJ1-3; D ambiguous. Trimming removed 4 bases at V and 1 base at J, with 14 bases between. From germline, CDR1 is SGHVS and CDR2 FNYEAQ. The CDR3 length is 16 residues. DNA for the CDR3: TGTGCCAGCAGCTCCCCGTGGATAGCTTCTGGAAACACCATATATTTT. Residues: CASSSPWIASGNTIYF.

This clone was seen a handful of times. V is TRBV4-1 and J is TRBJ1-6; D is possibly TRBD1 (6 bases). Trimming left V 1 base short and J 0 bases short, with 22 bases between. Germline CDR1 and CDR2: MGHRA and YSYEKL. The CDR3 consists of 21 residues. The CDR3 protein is CASSQGLQGHLGISYNSPLHF. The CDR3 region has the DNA TGCGCCAGCAGCCAAGGACTTCAGGGACATCTCGGAATCTCCTATAATTCACCCCTCCACTTT.

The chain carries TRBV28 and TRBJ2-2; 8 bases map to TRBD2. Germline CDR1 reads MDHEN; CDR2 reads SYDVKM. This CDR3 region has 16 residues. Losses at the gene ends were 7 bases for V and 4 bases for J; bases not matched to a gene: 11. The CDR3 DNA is TGTGCCAGCATCATCGGAGGCGGGGGGACCACCGGGGAGCTGTTTTTT. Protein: CASIIGGGGTTGELFF.

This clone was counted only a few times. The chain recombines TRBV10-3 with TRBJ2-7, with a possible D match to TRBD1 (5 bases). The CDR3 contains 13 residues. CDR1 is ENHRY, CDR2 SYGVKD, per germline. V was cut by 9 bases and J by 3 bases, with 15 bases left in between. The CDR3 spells CAIGDRSYYEQYF. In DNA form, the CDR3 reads TGTGCCATAGGTGACAGATCCTACTACGAGCAGTACTTC.

The CDR3 spells CASSMAAGGPYEQYF. DNA for the CDR3: TGTGCCAGTAGTATGGCGGCGGGAGGGCCTTACGAGCAGTACTTC. The V and J genes are TRBV19 and TRBJ2-7; TRBD2 aligns across 9 bases. The CDR3 consists of 15 residues. CDR1 and CDR2 (germline): LNHDA, SQIVND (reference sequence). V shed 3 bases, J shed 4 bases, and the junction held 7 bases outside the gene matches.

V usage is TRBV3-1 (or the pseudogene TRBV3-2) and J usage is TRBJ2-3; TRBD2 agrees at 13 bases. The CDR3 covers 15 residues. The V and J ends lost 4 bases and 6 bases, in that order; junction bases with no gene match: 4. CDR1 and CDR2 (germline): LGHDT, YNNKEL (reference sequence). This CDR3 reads CASSLGLAGVDTQYF. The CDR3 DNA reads TGTGCCAGCAGCCTCGGACTAGCGGGAGTGGATACGCAGTATTTT.

CDR3 in DNA: TGTGCCAGCAGCATGGGCCCGGGGGCCTACGAGCAGTACTTC. This gives the protein CASSMGPGAYEQYF. The chain has TRBV7-6 and TRBJ2-7; possibly TRBD2 for D (6 bases). From germline, CDR1 is SGHVS and CDR2 FNYEAQ. The CDR3 is 14 amino acids. Between the trimmed V and J ends, which lost 5 bases and 2 bases, there was a span of 13 bases.

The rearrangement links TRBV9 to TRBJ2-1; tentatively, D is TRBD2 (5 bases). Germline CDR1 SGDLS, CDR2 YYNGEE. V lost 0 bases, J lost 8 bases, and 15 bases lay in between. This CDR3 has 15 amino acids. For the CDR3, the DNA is TGTGCCAGCAGCGTAGATAGCGATCCGAGGGATGAGCAGTTCTTC. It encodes CASSVDSDPRDEQFF.

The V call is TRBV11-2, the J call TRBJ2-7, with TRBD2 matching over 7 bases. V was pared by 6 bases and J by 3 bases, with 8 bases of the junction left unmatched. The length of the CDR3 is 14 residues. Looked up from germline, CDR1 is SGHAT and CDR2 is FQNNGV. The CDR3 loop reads CASRRSGGNYEQYF. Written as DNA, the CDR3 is TGTGCCAGCAGACGGTCGGGAGGAAACTACGAGCAGTACTTC.

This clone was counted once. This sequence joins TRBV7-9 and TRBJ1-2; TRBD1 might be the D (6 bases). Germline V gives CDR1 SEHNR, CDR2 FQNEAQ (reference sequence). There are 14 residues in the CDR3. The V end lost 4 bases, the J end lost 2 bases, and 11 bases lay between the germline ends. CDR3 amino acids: CASSSSQGNYGYTF. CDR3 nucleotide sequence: TGTGCCAGCAGCTCGAGTCAGGGGAACTATGGCTACACCTTC.

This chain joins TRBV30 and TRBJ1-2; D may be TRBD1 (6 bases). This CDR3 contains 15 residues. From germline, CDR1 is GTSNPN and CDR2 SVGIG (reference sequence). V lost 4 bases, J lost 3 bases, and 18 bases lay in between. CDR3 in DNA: TGTGCCTGGATCCCCCAGGGGCGTCCTCACTATGGCTACACCTTC. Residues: CAWIPQGRPHYGYTF. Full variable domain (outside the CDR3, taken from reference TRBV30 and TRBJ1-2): SQTIHQWPATLVQPVGSPLSLECTVEGTSNPNLYWYRQAAGRGLQLLFYSVGIGQISSEVPQNLSASRPQDRQFILSSKKLLLSDSGFYLCAWIPQGRPHYGYTFGSGTRLTVV.

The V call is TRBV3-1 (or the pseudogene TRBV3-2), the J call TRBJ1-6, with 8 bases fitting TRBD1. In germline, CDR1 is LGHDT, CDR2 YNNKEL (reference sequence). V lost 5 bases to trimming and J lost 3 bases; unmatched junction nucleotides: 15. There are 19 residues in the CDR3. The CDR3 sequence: CASSTWDRTLQLYNSPLHF. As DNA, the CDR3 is TGTGCCAGCAGCACCTGGGACAGGACCCTTCAACTCTATAATTCACCCCTCCACTTT.

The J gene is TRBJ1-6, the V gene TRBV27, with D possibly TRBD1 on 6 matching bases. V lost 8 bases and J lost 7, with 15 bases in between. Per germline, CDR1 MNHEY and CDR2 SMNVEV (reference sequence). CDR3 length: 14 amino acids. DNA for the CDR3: TGTGCCAGCGCCAGGGGCCTATTAAATTCACCCCTCCACTTT. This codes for CASARGLLNSPLHF.

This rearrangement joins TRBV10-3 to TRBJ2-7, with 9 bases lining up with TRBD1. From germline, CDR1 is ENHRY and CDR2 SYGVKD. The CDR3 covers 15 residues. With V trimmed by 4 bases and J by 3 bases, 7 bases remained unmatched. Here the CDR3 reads CAISVGQGINYEQYF. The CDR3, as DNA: TGTGCCATCAGTGTTGGACAGGGGATAAACTACGAGCAGTACTTC.